This TCR beta chain was recovered during a study of T-cell reconstitution after alpha-beta-depleted transplantation in children. Per the germline V gene, CDR1 is MNHEY and CDR2 is SMNVEV (reference sequence). Trimming pared 4 bases from V and 1 base from J, leaving 8 bases between. CDR3 length equals 13 residues. The library targeted TCRbeta and was prepared with unique molecular identifiers. One entry per CDR3 protein results from TCRdb running MiXCR on the PCR reads. This sample has roughly 300,000 distinct CDR3 sequences, with about a tenth found just once. The sample in question was PBMCs from the stem cell graft donor, obtained from the stem cell graft. This TCR was sampled from a human donor who donated a stem cell graft to a child with acute lymphoblastic leukemia. V and J are TRBV27 and TRBJ2-7, with D possibly matching TRBD1 (5 bases). The CDR3: CASSSTVSYEQYF. CDR3 in DNA: TGTGCCAGCAGTTCGACAGTTTCCTACGAGCAGTACTTC.